One sample yielded the 4 T cell receptor beta chains listed below, sequenced in a study of shared clonotypes between healthy human individuals. Using immunoSEQ multiplex PCR, the repertoire was profiled, and TCRdb retains in-frame clones only, with some absent. This table has some 2,000,000 clones, about 95% appearing once. Selected positively for CCR7 and CD45RO-negative, naive CD8 cells excluded terminally differentiated effector memory CD45RA+ cells. Sample: naive CD8+ T cells sorted from blood. These receptors were obtained from a man aged 18 to 29 in good health.

This clone was seen just once. V is TRBV19 and J is TRBJ2-3, with D tentatively TRBD1 (5 bases). The V gene's germline CDR1 is LNHDA and CDR2 SQIVND (reference sequence). The CDR3 runs 13 residues. The ends were cut back, 6 bases at V and 1 base at J, with 8 bases in the middle. The CDR3 sequence: CASSQGGTDTQYF. DNA for the CDR3: TGTGCCAGTAGCCAGGGTGGCACAGATACGCAGTATTTT.

The V gene is TRBV11-3, the J gene TRBJ2-7; no clear D gene. Germline lookup yields CDR1 SGHNT and CDR2 YENEEA. The length of the CDR3 is 13 residues. The germline V and J ends were trimmed by 5 bases and 5 bases, with 13 bases remaining between them. The DNA of the CDR3 is TGTGCCAGCAGCGACCCGCCCTCGAACGAGCAGTACTTC. Its protein is CASSDPPSNEQYF.

The chain couples TRBV14 to TRBJ1-5; a weak D match, TRBD1 (6 bases). The V end lost 4 bases, the J end lost 2 bases, and 9 bases lay between the germline ends. Looked up from germline, CDR1 is SGHDN and CDR2 is FVKESK. This CDR3 is built from 14 residues. The CDR3 is CASSLTGRNQPQHF. For the CDR3, the DNA is TGTGCCAGCAGCCTGACAGGCCGCAATCAGCCCCAGCATTTT.

The DNA of the CDR3 is TGTGCCAGCAGTGAAATCCCGAACACTGAAGCTTTCTTT. It codes for CASSEIPNTEAFF. The chain links TRBV2 to TRBJ1-1; unclear D gene. Trimming took 2 bases from V and 1 from J, leaving 5 bases between them. CDR3 size: 13 residues. Germline CDR1 SNHLY, CDR2 FYNNEI. Drawing the rest from reference TRBV2 and TRBJ1-1, the complete variable domain is EPEVTQTPSHQVTQMGQEVILRCVPISNHLYFYWYRQILGQKVEFLVSFYNNEISEKSEIFDDQFSVERPDGSNFTLKIRSTKLEDSAMYFCASSEIPNTEAFFGQGTRLTVV.